A single sample is the source of the 24 T cell receptor beta chains below, sequenced in a study of response to subunit inactivated influenza vaccine. TCRdb recomputed calls from the RT-PCR reads with MiXCR, one row per CDR3 protein. The sample includes about 190,000 distinct CDR3 sequences, approximately 15% seen only once; the top ten take roughly 24%. This specimen consisted of CD8+ T cells sorted from PBMCs, obtained 4 to 6 days after vaccination. The receptor set was obtained from a middle-aged man who received an inactivated influenza vaccine.

The V call is TRBV2, the J call TRBJ2-3; 10 nucleotides agree with TRBD2. This CDR3 spans 14 amino acids. Looked up from germline, CDR1 is SNHLY and CDR2 is FYNNEI. J lost 1 base, V lost 8 bases, and 3 bases had no gene match. CDR3 coding DNA: TGTGCCAGCGGAGGGACTAGCGGCACAGATACGCAGTATTTT. Amino acid sequence: CASGGTSGTDTQYF.

This chain joins TRBV6-4 and TRBJ2-7; D unresolved. Germline V gives CDR1 MRHNA, CDR2 SNTAGT. The germline V and J ends were trimmed by 6 bases and 0 bases, with 6 bases remaining between them. The CDR3 has 12 amino acids. The CDR3 DNA sequence: TGTGCCAGCAGCGTCTCCTCCTACGAGCAGTACTTC. It yields the protein CASSVSSYEQYF.

This clonotype was counted a few times. CDR3 in amino acids: CASSQWLEGNQPQHF. In DNA form, the CDR3 reads TGTGCCAGCAGCCAATGGCTAGAAGGCAATCAGCCCCAGCATTTT. This rearrangement joins TRBV4-2 to TRBJ1-5; D is ambiguous. V lost 2 bases, J lost 2 bases, and 10 bases lay in between. The CDR3 length is 15 residues. Germline V gene lookup returns CDR1 LGHNA and CDR2 YNFKEQ.

The rearrangement joins TRBV7-9 to TRBJ2-7; 9 nucleotides line up with TRBD1. CDR3 length: 14 residues. Germline V gene lookup returns CDR1 SEHNR and CDR2 FQNEAQ (reference sequence). V shed 3 bases and J 4 bases; nucleotides not matched to a gene: 4. In DNA form, the CDR3 reads TGTGCCAGCAGCTTCGGACAGGGGTTATACGAGCAGTACTTC. This translates into CASSFGQGLYEQYF.

The chain links TRBV2 to TRBJ2-1, with D uncertain. Trimming shortened V by 1 base and J by 8 bases, and 6 bases separated the two germline ends. From germline, CDR1 is SNHLY and CDR2 FYNNEI. This CDR3 has 12 residues. The CDR3 here is CASSEGGDEQFF. CDR3 DNA: TGTGCCAGCAGTGAAGGCGGCGATGAGCAGTTCTTC.

The V and J genes are TRBV12-3 or TRBV12-4 and TRBJ2-1, with D perhaps matching TRBD1 (6 bases). Trimming removed 2 bases from V and 5 bases from J, with 10 bases in between. The CDR3 totals 14 residues. The CDR3 loop reads CASSLNREHNEQFF. The CDR3 nucleotides read TGTGCCAGCAGTTTAAACAGGGAACACAATGAGCAGTTCTTC.

The rearrangement links TRBV11-1 to TRBJ2-7; TRBD1 matches 9 bases. The CDR3 runs to 15 residues. V was clipped by 5 bases and J by 4 bases; unmatched bases: 9. Looked up from germline, CDR1 is SGHAT and CDR2 is FQDESV (reference sequence). Here the CDR3 reads CASSDGTGIRYEQYF. The CDR3 DNA reads TGTGCCAGCAGCGACGGGACAGGGATACGGTACGAGCAGTACTTC.

This clonotype appeared a few times. The chain has TRBV29-1 and TRBJ2-1; 10 bases map to TRBD2. Germline CDR1 reads SQVTM; CDR2 reads ANQGSEA. V trimming: 4 bases; J trimming: 9 bases; junction bases outside the gene matches: 15. CDR3 size: 16 residues. DNA of the CDR3: TGCAGCGTTGTTAACCTAGCGGGAGTATTATACGGTGAGCAGTTCTTC. Residues: CSVVNLAGVLYGEQFF.

This chain's CDR3 is CASSFLGSSSGNTIYF. CDR3 coding DNA: TGTGCCAGCAGCTTTCTGGGCAGCTCCTCTGGAAACACCATATATTTT. The chain joins TRBV7-9 to TRBJ1-3; no clear D gene. V lost 3 bases and J lost 0, with 12 bases in between. The germline V gene encodes CDR1 SEHNR and CDR2 FQNEAQ (reference sequence). This CDR3 comprises 16 residues.

DNA for the CDR3: TGTGCCAGCAGCCCGACAGGTCGGGCCTACGAGCAGTACTTC. It yields the protein CASSPTGRAYEQYF. The genes are TRBV12-3 or TRBV12-4 and TRBJ2-7; possible D gene TRBD1, 6 bases. The germline V and J ends were trimmed by 6 bases and 2 bases, with 14 bases remaining between them. CDR3 length: 14 amino acids.

This clonotype was detected only a few times. The CDR3 spells CASSLVQGRGEQFF. CDR3 sequence (DNA): TGTGCCAGCAGCTTAGTCCAGGGAAGGGGTGAGCAGTTCTTC. The chain uses TRBV7-9 and TRBJ2-1; possibly TRBD1 for D (5 bases). Germline CDR1 is SEHNR and CDR2 is FQNEAQ (reference sequence). With 1 base removed from V and 9 bases from J, the gap between germline ends came to 13 bases. The CDR3 contains 14 residues.

This chain uses TRBV29-1 with TRBJ2-2; D might be TRBD2 (5 bases). With 4 bases removed from V and 0 bases from J, the gap between germline ends came to 24 bases. The germline V gene encodes CDR1 SQVTM and CDR2 ANQGSEA. The CDR3 covers 19 residues. For the CDR3, the DNA is TGCAGCGTTGTTTACGGGGATAGTTCGCTGACTACGAACACCGGGGAGCTGTTTTTT. Residues: CSVVYGDSSLTTNTGELFF.

This clonotype was found a few times. The rearrangement joins TRBV29-1 to TRBJ2-5; D is unresolved. Trimming left V 7 bases short and J 3 bases short, with 18 bases between. Germline CDR1 is SQVTM and CDR2 is ANQGSEA. This CDR3 comprises 14 residues. CDR3 nucleotide sequence: TGCAGCGCTGGCTCCCGCAGGAGCGAAGAGACCCAGTACTTC. The encoded protein is CSAGSRRSEETQYF.

The chain has TRBV6-1 and TRBJ2-7, with 7 bases that match TRBD1. The CDR3 is 15 amino acids. Germline loops: CDR1 MNHNS, CDR2 SASEGT. The V segment lost 0 bases and the J segment 3 bases; nucleotides outside the gene matches: 5. The CDR3 DNA is TGTGCCAGCAGTGAAGCCACAGGGGCAAACTACGAGCAGTACTTC. Encoded protein: CASSEATGANYEQYF.

In its sample, this clonotype was seen a few times. The CDR3, as DNA: TGCAGTGCTTATAGACTAGAGTATTACTCCTACGAGCAGTACTTC. It codes for CSAYRLEYYSYEQYF. V usage is TRBV20-1 and J usage is TRBJ2-7; a possible D gene is TRBD2 (6 bases). The germline V gene encodes CDR1 DFQATT and CDR2 SNEGSKA (reference sequence). The length of the CDR3 is 15 residues. V was cut by 5 bases and J by 0 bases, with 17 bases left in between.

Here the CDR3 DNA reads TGCGCCAGCAGCTTGACTAGCGGGGGGGCAGATACGCAGTATTTT. Amino acid sequence: CASSLTSGGADTQYF. This chain joins TRBV5-1 and TRBJ2-3; 13 positions agree with TRBD2. This CDR3 region has 15 residues. The trim removed 1 base at V and 4 bases at J, leaving 0 bases unmatched. Per germline, CDR1 SGHRS and CDR2 YFSETQ.

This clonotype was seen at least ten times. The chain couples TRBV28 to TRBJ2-5, with 11 bases aligning to TRBD2. The germline V gene has CDR1 MDHEN and CDR2 SYDVKM. Trimming cost V 5 bases and J 5 bases; bases outside gene matches: 13. The CDR3 length is 17 residues. DNA of the CDR3: TGTGCCAGCAGTACCCACTTTAGCGGGGGGGCCGGGGAGACCCAGTACTTC. Amino acids: CASSTHFSGGAGETQYF.

The chain has TRBV19 and TRBJ2-2, with 13 bases fitting TRBD2. There are 20 residues in the CDR3. Germline V CDR1 and CDR2: LNHDA, SQIVND (reference sequence). The V segment lost 7 bases and the J segment 6 bases; nucleotides outside the gene matches: 20. Written as DNA, the CDR3 is TGTGCCAGTAACGAACTTTTACTAGCGGGAGGGCCGAGATCCGCCGGGGAGCTGTTTTTT. Protein sequence: CASNELLLAGGPRSAGELFF.

This chain links TRBV4-3 with TRBJ2-1; D unclear. Trimming stripped 2 bases from V and 1 base from J, with 15 bases between. Germline lookup yields CDR1 LGHNA and CDR2 YSLEER. There are 17 residues in the CDR3. CDR3: CASSQSEIFGSYNEQFF. The DNA for the CDR3 is TGCGCCAGCAGCCAATCAGAGATATTCGGATCCTACAATGAGCAGTTCTTC.

This clonotype was found a few times. The V and J genes are TRBV10-3 and TRBJ2-3; 10 bases agree with TRBD2. Trimming at V came to 5 bases and at J to 4 bases, leaving 15 bases not matched to a gene. CDR1 and CDR2 from the germline V gene are ENHRY and SYGVKD. The CDR3 has 18 residues. This CDR3 is CAISKPHSLAGDPDTQYF. The CDR3 region has the DNA TGTGCCATCAGTAAACCGCACAGTCTAGCGGGAGACCCAGATACGCAGTATTTT.

Notes on this clonotype: An end of the junction differs from the germline gene, which may be a read error. The chain joins TRBV20-1 to TRBJ2-3; tentatively, D is TRBD1 or TRBD2 (5 bases each). Germline CDR1 is DFQATT and CDR2 is SNEGSKA (reference sequence). The CDR3 extends over 14 amino acids. The CDR3 region has the DNA TGCAGTGCACCCTTTTTGGGGACCGAAGATGCGCAGTATTTT. This codes for CSAPFLGTEDAQYF.

The chain has TRBV20-1 and TRBJ2-5; D is uncertain. With the DNA end fitting TRBJ2-1 better, the J assignment may be wrong. The CDR3 has 13 residues. CDR1 DFQATT and CDR2 SNEGSKA come from the germline V gene (reference sequence). CDR3 in amino acids: CSARGAPQETQFF. The CDR3 coding sequence is TGCAGTGCTAGAGGGGCCCCCCAAGAGACCCAGTTCTTC.

Only a few counts were recorded for this clonotype. CDR3 bases: TGTGCCAGCAGTTTAGGTTATGGGGTAGGGAAGACCCAGTACTTC. Amino acid sequence: CASSLGYGVGKTQYF. The V gene is TRBV28, the J gene TRBJ2-5; D is undetermined. V lost 2 bases to trimming and J lost 6 bases, with 16 bases between them. CDR1 and CDR2 (germline): MDHEN, SYDVKM. The CDR3 is made up of 15 amino acids. Full variable domain (missing parts from reference TRBV28 and TRBJ2-5): DVKVTQSSRYLVKRTGEKVFLECVQDMDHENMFWYRQDPGLGLRLIYFSYDVKMKEKGDIPEGYSVSREKKERFSLILESASTNQTSMYLCASSLGYGVGKTQYFGPGTRLLVL.

Here the CDR3 DNA reads TGCGCCAGCAGCACAACGACAGGGTGGGTCGACGAGCAGTACTTC. Its protein is CASSTTTGWVDEQYF. V and J are TRBV5-1 and TRBJ2-7; 7 bases map to TRBD1. J was trimmed by 5 bases and V by 4 bases; bases with no gene match: 12. Germline V gene lookup returns CDR1 SGHRS and CDR2 YFSETQ. CDR3 length: 15 residues. The whole variable domain, remainder taken from reference TRBV5-1 and TRBJ2-7, is KAGVTQTPRYLIKTRGQQVTLSCSPISGHRSVSWYQQTPGQGLQFLFEYFSETQRNKGNFPGRFSGRQFSNSRSEMNVSTLELGDSALYLCASSTTTGWVDEQYFGPGTRLTVT.